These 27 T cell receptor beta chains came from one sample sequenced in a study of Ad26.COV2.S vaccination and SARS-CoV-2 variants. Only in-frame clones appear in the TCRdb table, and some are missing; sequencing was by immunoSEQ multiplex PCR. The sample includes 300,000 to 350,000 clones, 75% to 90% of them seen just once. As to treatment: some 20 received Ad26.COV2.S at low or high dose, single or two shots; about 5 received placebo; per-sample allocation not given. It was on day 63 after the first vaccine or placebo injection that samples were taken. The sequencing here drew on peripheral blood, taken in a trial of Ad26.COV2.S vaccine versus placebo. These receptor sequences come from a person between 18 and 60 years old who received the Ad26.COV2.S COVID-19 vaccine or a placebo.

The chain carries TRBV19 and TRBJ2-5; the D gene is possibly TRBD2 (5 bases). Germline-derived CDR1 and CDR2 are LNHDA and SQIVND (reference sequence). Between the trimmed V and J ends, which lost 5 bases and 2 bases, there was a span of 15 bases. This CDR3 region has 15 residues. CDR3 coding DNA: TGTGCCAGTAGTTCGTCCGCGGGTTTGCAAGAGACCCAGTACTTC. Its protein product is CASSSSAGLQETQYF.

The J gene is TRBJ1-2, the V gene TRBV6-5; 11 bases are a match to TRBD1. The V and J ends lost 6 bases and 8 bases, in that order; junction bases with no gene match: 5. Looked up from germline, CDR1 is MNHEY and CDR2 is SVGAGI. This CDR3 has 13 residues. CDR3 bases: TGTGCCAGCAGAGGACAGGGGGCGGGCGGCTACACCTTC. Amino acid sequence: CASRGQGAGGYTF.

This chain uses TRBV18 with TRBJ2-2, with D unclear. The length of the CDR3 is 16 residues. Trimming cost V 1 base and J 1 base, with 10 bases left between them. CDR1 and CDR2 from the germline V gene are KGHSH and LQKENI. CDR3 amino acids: CASSPLGGENTGELFF. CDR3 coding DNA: TGTGCCAGCTCACCACTCGGTGGAGAGAACACCGGGGAGCTGTTTTTT.

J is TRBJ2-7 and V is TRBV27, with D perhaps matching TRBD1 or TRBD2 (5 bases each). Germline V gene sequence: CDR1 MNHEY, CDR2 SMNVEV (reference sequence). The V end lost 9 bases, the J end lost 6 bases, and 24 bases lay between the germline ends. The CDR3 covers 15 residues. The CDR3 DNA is TGTGCCAGTGAGGGTCGCCAGGGCGGGTCTAGCGAGCAGTACTTC. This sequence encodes CASEGRQGGSSEQYF.

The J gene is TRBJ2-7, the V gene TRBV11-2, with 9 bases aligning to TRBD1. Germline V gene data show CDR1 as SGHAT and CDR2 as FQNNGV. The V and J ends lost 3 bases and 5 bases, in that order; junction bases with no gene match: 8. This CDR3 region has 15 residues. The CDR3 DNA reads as TGTGCCAGCAGCTTTACCGGGACAGGGATCCACGAGCAGTACTTC. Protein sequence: CASSFTGTGIHEQYF.

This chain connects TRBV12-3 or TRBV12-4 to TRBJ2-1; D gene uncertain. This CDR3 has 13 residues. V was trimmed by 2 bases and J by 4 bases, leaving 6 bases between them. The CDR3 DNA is TGTGCCAGCAGTTTAAACCAGTACAATGAGCAGTTCTTC. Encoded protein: CASSLNQYNEQFF.

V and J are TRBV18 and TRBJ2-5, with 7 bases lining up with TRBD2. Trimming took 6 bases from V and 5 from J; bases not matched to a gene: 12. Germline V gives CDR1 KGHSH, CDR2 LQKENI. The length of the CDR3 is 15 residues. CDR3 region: CASSPGGAGEETQYF. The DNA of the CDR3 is TGTGCCAGCTCCCCTGGAGGGGCGGGAGAGGAGACCCAGTACTTC.

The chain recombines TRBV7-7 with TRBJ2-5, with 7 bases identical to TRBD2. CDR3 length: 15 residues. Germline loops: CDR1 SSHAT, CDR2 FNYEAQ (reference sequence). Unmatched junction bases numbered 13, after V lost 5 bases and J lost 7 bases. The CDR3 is CASSPGLAGDGTQYF. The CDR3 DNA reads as TGTGCCAGCAGCCCTGGCCTCGCGGGAGACGGGACCCAGTACTTC. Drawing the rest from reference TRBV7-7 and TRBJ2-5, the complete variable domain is GAGVSQSPRYKVTKRGQDVTLRCDPISSHATLYWYQQALGQGPEFLTYFNYEAQPDKSGLPSDRFSAERPEGSISTLTIQRTEQRDSAMYRCASSPGLAGDGTQYFGPGTRLLVL.

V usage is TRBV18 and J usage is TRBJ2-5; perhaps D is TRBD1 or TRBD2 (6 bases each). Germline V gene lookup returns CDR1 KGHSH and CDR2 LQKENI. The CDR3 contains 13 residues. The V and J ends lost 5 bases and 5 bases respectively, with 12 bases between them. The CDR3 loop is CASSSGARETQYF. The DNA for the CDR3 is TGTGCCAGCTCATCGGGGGCCCGGGAGACCCAGTACTTC.

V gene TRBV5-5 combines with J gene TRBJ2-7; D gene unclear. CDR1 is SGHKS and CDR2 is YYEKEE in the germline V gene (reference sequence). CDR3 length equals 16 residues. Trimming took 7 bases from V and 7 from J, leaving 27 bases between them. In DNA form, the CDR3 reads TGTGCCAGCCGCGTACGAGAAACGGGCTACCCCTTGGAGCAGTACTTC. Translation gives CASRVRETGYPLEQYF.

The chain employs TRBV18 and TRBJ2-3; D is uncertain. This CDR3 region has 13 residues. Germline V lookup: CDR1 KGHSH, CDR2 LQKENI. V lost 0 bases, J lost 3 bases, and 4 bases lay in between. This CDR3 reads CASSPPQTDTQYF. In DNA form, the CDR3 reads TGTGCCAGCTCACCACCCCAAACAGATACGCAGTATTTT.

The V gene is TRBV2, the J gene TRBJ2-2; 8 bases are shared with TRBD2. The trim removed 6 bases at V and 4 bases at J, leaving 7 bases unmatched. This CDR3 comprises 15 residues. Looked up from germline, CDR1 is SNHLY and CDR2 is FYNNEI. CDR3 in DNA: TGTGCCAGCAGCGCCTGGGCGGGGGGCACCGGGGAGCTGTTTTTT. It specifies CASSAWAGGTGELFF.

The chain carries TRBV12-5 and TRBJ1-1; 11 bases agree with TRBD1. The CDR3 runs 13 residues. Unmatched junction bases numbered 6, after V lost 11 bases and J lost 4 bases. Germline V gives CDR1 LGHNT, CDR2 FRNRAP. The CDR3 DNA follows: TGTGCTTCGGGACAGGGGGAACGCACTGAAGCTTTCTTT. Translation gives CASGQGERTEAFF.

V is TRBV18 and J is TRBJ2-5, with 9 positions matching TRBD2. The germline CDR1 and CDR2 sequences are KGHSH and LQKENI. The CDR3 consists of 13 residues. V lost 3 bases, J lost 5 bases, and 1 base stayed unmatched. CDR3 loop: CASSPGLAETQYF. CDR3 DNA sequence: TGTGCCAGCTCACCGGGACTAGCCGAGACCCAGTACTTC.

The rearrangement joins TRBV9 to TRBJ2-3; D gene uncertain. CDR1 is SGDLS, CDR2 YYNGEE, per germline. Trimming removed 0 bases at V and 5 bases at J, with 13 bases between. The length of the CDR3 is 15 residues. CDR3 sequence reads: CASSVVPRFEDTQYF. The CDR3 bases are TGTGCCAGCAGCGTAGTCCCCCGGTTTGAAGATACGCAGTATTTT.

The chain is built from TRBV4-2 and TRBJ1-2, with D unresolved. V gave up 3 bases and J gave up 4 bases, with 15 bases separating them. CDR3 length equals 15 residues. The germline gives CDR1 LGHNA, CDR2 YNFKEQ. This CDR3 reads CASSQSVISRYGYTF. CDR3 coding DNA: TGTGCCAGCAGCCAGAGCGTAATCTCGCGCTATGGCTACACCTTC.

The CDR3 is CASSPGQGRPDTQYF. CDR3 nucleotide sequence: TGTGCCAGCAGCCCAGGACAGGGTCGGCCAGATACGCAGTATTTT. The chain recombines TRBV7-9 with TRBJ2-3; 8 nucleotides line up with TRBD1. J gave up 4 bases and V 5 bases, and 8 bases lay outside the gene matches. Germline V gives CDR1 SEHNR, CDR2 FQNEAQ (reference sequence). The CDR3 is 15 residues long.

CDR3 nucleotides: TGTGCCAGCAGCGTAGGACCCGCCCGGGTTGATACGCAGTATTTT. Amino acid sequence: CASSVGPARVDTQYF. The chain is built from TRBV9 and TRBJ2-3; D call uncertain. CDR1 and CDR2 (germline): SGDLS, YYNGEE. The CDR3 contains 15 residues. Trimming took off 0 bases at V and 6 bases at J, with 14 bases between the two ends.

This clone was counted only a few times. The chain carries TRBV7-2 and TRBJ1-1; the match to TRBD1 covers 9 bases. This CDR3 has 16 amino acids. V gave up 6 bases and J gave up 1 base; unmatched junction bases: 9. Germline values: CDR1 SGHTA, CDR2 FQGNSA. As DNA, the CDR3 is TGTGCCAGCAGTCGAAACGAACAGGGGGCGAACACTGAAGCTTTCTTT. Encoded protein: CASSRNEQGANTEAFF. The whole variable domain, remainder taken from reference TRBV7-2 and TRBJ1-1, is GAGVSQSPSNKVTEKGKDVELRCDPISGHTALYWYRQSLGQGLEFLIYFQGNSAPDKSGLPSDRFSAERTGGSVSTLTIQRTQQEDSAVYLCASSRNEQGANTEAFFGQGTRLTVV.

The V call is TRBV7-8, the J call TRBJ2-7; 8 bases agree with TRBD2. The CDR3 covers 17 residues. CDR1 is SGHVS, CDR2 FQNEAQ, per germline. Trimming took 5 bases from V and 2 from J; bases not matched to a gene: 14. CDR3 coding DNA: TGTGCCAGCAGCGACAGCGGGGGTTCAGGGGATCCCTACGAGCAGTACTTC. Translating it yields CASSDSGGSGDPYEQYF.

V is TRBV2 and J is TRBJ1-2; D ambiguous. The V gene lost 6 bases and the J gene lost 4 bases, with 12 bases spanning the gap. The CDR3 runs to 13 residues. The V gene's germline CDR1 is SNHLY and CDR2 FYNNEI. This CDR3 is CASRASTVYGYTF. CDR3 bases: TGTGCCAGCAGGGCTTCAACGGTCTATGGCTACACCTTC.

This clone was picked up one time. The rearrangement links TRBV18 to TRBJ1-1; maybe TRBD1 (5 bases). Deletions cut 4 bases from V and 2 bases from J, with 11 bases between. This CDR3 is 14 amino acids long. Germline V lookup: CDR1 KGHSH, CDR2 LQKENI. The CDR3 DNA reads TGTGCCAGCTCACTCGCCCAGGGTAACACTGAAGCTTTCTTT. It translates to CASSLAQGNTEAFF.

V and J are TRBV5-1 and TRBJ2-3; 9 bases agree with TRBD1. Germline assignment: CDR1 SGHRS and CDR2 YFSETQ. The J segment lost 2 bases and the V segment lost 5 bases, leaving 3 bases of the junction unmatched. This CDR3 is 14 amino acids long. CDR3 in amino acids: CASRGDRDTDTQYF. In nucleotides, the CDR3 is TGCGCCAGCAGAGGGGACAGGGACACAGATACGCAGTATTTT.

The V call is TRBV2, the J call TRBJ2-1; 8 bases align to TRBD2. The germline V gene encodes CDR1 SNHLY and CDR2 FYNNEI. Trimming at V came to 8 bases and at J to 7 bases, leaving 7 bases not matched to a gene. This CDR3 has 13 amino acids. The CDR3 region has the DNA TGTGCCAGCTGGTTAGCGGGGAGAAATGAGCAGTTCTTC. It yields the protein CASWLAGRNEQFF.

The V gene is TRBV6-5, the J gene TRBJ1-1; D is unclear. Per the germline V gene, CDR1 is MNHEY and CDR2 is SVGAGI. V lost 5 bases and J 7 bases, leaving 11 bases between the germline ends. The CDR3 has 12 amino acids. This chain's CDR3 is CASSHSGNEAFF. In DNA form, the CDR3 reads TGTGCCAGCAGTCATTCCGGGAATGAAGCTTTCTTT.

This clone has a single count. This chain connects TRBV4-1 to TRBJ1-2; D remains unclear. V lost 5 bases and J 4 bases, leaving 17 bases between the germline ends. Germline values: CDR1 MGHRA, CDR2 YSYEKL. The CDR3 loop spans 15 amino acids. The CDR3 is CASSVHRGMGYGYTF. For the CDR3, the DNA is TGCGCCAGCAGCGTTCATAGAGGGATGGGCTATGGCTACACCTTC.

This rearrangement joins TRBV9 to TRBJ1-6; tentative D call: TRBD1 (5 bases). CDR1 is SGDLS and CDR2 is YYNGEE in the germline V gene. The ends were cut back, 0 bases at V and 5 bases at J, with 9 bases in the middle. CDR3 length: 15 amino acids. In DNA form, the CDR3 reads TGTGCCAGCAGCGTAGAAGGACAAAATAATTCACCCCTCCACTTT. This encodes CASSVEGQNNSPLHF.